This TCR beta chain was found in a study of cytomegalovirus exposure and HLA in healthy donors. Vbeta (60) and Jbeta (13) primers were used in the PCR. Here immunoSEQ multiplex PCR was the method, and the copy in TCRdb shows in-frame clones only, minus some. The data show about 140,000 clones, with 80% seen just once and about 2.5% held by the top ten. V trimming: 4 bases; J trimming: 5 bases; junction bases outside the gene matches: 2. The CDR3 has 14 residues. Germline V gene data show CDR1 as SQVTM and CDR2 as ANQGSEA. This TCR came from a man aged 45-60 years in good health and CMV-seronegative. This chain links TRBV29-1 with TRBJ2-1; 13 bases are shared with TRBD2. The material sequenced was PBMCs. CDR3 residues: CSVGGTSGDNEQFF. CDR3 DNA sequence: TGCAGCGTTGGGGGGACTAGCGGGGACAATGAGCAGTTCTTC.